These T cell receptor beta chains were read from a single sample in a study of cytotoxic CD8 clonotypes in ibrutinib-treated CLL. Method: immunoSEQ multiplex PCR; TCRdb's copy keeps in-frame clones and lacks some. The table has 25,000 or so clones, 62% seen once. The material was PBMCs, obtained before ibrutinib treatment. All receptors derive from a human donor with chronic lymphocytic leukemia. CDR3s include the opening cysteine and the closing phenylalanine or tryptophan. D genes are given only for firm matches. Size values are once, few and many counts, or a class for expanded clones, and some rows have none.

d_call,clone_size,v_call,j_call,cdr3_nt,cdr3_aa
-,-,TRBV9,TRBJ2-7,TGTGCCAGCAGCCCCTATGGGGGTAGCTCCTACGAGCAGTACTTC,CASSPYGGSSYEQYF
TRBD1,-,TRBV15,TRBJ1-2,TGTGCCACCAGCAGACGAGACAGGGGCTATGGCTACACCTTC,CATSRRDRGYGYTF
TRBD1,-,TRBV25-1,TRBJ2-1,TGTGCCAGCAGTGAATATGACGGGACAGGGGGTCCTAATGAGCAGTTCTTC,CASSEYDGTGGPNEQFF
-,-,TRBV5-1,TRBJ2-3,TGCGCCAGCAGCTTAAGCACAGATACGCAGTATTTT,CASSLSTDTQYF
-,few,TRBV25-1,TRBJ1-2,TGTGCCAGCAGTGAAGGGGGCGTACCCACTGGCTACACCTTC,CASSEGGVPTGYTF
TRBD2,-,TRBV6-4,TRBJ2-3,TGTGCCAGCAGTGAGATAGCGGGGGATTCAGATACGCAGTATTTT,CASSEIAGDSDTQYF
TRBD2,-,TRBV5-1,TRBJ2-7,TGCGCCAGCAGCTTATATGGGACTAGCGGAACCTACGAGCAGTACTTC,CASSLYGTSGTYEQYF
-,few,TRBV10-2,TRBJ1-1,TGCGCCAGCACCTTTTCAGGGTTGAACACTGAAGCTTTCTTT,CASTFSGLNTEAFF
TRBD1,-,TRBV27,TRBJ2-3,TGTGCCAGCAGTTTAGCACCGGGACAGGACACAGATACGCAGTATTTT,CASSLAPGQDTDTQYF
-,few,TRBV28,TRBJ1-2,TGTGCCAGCAGCCGCTATGGCTACACCTTC,CASSRYGYTF
-,-,TRBV7-2,TRBJ2-3,TGTGCCAGCAGGGTCCAAACAGATACGCAGTATTTT,CASRVQTDTQYF
TRBD1,-,TRBV5-1,TRBJ1-6,TGCGCCAGCAGCTTGGGACAGGGGGGTTCACCCCTCCACTTT,CASSLGQGGSPLHF
-,-,TRBV15,TRBJ1-5,TGTGCCACCAGCAGAGATCAAGGACAGATCAACCAGCCCCAGCATTTT,CATSRDQGQINQPQHF
TRBD1,once,TRBV5-1,TRBJ2-3,TGCGCCAGCAGCTTAGGGACAGCCACAGATACGCAGTATTTT,CASSLGTATDTQYF
TRBD1,few,TRBV6-1,TRBJ2-3,TGTGCCAGCAGTGAACTTATTGGACAGGGTGGAGATACGCAGTATTTT,CASSELIGQGGDTQYF
-,-,TRBV6-5,TRBJ2-5,TGTGCCAGCAGTTACTCGGGGGGAGCCCAAGAGACCCAGTACTTC,CASSYSGGAQETQYF
-,few,TRBV6-5,TRBJ1-2,TGTGCCAGCAGTTACGAGGGTGGCTATGGCTACACCTTC,CASSYEGGYGYTF
-,-,TRBV6-5,TRBJ1-5,TGTGCCAGCAGTCCGGGGAGAAGCAATCAGCCCCAGCATTTT,CASSPGRSNQPQHF
-,-,TRBV7-2,TRBJ2-5,TGTGCCAGCAGCTTTTGGGAGGAAGAGACCCAGTACTTC,CASSFWEEETQYF
-,-,TRBV7-9,TRBJ1-1,TGTGCCAGCAGCTCCACTGAAGCTTTCTTT,CASSSTEAFF